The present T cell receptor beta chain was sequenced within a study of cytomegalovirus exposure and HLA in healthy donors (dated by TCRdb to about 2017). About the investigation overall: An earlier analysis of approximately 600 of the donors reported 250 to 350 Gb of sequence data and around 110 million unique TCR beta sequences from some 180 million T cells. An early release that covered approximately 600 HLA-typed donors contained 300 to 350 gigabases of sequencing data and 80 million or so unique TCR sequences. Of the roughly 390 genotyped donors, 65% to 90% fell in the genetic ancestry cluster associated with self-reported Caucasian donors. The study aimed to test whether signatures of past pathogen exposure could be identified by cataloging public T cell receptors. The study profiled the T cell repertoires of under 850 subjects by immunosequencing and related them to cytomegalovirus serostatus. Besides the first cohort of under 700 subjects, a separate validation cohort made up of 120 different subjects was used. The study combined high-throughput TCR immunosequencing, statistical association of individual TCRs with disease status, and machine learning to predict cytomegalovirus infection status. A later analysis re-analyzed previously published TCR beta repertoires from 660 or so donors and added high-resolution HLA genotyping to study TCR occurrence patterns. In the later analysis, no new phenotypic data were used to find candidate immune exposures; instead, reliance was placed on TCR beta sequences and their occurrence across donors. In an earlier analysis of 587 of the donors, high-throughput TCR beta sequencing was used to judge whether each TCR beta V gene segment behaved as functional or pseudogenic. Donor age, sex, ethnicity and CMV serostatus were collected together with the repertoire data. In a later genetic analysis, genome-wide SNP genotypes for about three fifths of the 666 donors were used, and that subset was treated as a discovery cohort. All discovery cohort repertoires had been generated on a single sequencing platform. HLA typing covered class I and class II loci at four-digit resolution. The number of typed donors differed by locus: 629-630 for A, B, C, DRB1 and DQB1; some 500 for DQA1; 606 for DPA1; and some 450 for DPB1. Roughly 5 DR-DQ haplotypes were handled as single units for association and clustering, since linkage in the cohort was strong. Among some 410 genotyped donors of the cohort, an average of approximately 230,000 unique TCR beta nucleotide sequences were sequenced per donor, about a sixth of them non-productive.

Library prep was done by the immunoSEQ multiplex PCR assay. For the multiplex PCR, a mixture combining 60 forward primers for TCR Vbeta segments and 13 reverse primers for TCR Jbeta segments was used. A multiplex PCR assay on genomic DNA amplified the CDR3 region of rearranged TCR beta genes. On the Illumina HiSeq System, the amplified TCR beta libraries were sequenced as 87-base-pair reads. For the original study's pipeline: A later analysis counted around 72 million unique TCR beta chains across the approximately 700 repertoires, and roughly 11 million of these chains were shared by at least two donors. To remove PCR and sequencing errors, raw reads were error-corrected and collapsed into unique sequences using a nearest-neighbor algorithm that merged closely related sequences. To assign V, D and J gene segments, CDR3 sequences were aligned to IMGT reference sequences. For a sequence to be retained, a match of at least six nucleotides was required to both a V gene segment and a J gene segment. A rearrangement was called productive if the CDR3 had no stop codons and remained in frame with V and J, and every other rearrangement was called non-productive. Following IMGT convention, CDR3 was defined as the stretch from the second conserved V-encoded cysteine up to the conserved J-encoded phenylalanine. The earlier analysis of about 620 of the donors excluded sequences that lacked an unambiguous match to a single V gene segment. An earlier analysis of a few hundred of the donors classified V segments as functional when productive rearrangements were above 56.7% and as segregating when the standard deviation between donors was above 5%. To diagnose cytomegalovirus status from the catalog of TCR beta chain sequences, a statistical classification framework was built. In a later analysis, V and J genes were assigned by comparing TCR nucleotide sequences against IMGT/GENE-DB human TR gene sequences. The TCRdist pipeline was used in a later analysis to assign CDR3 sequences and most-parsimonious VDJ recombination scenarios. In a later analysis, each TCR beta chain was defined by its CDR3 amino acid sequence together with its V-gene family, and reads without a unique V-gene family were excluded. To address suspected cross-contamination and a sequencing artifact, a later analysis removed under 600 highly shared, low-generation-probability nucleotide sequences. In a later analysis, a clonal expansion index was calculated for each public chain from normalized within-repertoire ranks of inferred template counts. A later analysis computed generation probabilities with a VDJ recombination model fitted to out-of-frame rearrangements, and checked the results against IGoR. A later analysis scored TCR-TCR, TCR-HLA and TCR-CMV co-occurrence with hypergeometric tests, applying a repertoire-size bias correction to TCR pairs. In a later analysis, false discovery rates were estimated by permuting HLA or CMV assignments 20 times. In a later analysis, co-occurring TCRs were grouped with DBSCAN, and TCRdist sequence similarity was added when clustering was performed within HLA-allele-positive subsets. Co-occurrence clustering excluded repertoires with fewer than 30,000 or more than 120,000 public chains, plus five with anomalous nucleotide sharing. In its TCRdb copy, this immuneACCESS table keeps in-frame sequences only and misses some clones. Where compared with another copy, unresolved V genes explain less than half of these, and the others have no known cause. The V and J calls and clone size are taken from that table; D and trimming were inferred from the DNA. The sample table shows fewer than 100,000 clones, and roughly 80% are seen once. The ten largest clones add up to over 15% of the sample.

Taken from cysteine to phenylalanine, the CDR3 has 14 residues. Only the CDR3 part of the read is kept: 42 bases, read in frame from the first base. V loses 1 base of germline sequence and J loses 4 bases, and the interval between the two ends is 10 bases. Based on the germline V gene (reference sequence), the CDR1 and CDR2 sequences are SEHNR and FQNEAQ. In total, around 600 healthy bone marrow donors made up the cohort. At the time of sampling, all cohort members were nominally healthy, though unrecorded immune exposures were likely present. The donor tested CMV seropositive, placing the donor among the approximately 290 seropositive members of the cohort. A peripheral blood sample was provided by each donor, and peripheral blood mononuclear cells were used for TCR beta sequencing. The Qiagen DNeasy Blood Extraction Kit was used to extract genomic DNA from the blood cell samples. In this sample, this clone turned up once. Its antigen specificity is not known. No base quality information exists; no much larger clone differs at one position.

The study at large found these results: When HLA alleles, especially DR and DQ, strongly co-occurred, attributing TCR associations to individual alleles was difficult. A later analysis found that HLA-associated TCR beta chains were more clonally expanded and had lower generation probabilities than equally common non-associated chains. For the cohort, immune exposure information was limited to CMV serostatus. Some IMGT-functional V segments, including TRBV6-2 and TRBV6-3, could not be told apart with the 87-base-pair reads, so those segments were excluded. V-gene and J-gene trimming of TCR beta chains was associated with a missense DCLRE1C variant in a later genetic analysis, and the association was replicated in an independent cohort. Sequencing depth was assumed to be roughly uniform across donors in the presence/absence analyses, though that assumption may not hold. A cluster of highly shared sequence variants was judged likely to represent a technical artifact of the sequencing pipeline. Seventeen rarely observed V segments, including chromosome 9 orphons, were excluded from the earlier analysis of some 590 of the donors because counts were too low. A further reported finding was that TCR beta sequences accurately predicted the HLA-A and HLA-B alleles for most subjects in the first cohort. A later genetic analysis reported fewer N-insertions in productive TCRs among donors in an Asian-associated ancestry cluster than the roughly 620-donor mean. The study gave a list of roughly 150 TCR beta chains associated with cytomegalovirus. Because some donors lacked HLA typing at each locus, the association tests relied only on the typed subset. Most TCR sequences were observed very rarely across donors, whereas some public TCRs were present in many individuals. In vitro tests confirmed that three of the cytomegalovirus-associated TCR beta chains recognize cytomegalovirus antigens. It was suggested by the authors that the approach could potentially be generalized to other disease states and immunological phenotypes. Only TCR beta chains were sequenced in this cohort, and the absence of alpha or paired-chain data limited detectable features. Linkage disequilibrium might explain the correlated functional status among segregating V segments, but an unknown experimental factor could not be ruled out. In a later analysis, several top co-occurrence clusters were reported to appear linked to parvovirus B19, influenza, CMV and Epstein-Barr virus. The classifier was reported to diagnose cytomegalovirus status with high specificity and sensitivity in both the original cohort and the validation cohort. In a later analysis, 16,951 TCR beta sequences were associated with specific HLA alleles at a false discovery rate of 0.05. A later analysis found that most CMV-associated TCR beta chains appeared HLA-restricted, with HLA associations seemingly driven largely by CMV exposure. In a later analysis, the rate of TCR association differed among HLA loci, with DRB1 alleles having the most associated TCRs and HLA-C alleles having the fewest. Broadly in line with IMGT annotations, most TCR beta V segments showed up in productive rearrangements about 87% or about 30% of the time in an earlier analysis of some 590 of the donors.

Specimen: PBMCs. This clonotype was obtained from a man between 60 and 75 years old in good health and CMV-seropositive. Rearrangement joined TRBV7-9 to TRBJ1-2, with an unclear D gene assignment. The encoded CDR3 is CASSLGRTFYGYTF. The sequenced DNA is TGTGCCAGCAGCTTAGGCAGAACCTTCTATGGCTACACCTTC.